This T cell receptor (beta chain) was recorded in a study of shared clonotypes between healthy human individuals. Study-level information: Each donor contributed plates that comprised three CD4 naive, three CD4 memory, two CD8 naive and one CD8 memory.

This CDR3 spans 15 amino acids. CDR1 SGHAT and CDR2 FQNNGV come from the germline V gene. Trimming left V 5 bases short and J 11 bases short, with 23 bases between. This table comes from immunoSEQ multiplex PCR, and its TCRdb copy is limited to in-frame clones, with some not included. Of approximately 2,300,000 clones listed, around 90% are singletons. Sequencing used naive CD4+ T cells from PBMCs. Noted subset: CD45RA+ positively selected. This sequence was found in a man in his late teens or twenties in good health. Some clones in this sample may be carry-over from other donors' samples. The chain uses TRBV11-2 and TRBJ2-3, with D possibly being TRBD1 (6 bases). This chain's CDR3 is CASSLRQARNSGQYF. CDR3 nucleotides: TGTGCCAGCAGCCTTCGACAGGCCCGGAATAGTGGGCAGTATTTT.